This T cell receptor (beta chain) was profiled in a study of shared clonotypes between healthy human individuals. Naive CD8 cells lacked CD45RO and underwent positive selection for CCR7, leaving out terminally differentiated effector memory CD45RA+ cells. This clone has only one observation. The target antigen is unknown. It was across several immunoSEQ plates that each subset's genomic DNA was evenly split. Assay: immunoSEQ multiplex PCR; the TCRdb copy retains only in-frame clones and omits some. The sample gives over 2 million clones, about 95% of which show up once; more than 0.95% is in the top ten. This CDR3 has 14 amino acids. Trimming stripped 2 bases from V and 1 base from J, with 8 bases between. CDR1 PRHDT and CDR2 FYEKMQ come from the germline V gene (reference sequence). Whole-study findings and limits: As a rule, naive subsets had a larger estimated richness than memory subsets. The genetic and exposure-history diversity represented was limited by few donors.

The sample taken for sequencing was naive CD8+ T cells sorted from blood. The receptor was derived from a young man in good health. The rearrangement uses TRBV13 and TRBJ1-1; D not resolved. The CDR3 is CASSLTEENTEAFF. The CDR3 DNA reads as TGTGCCAGCAGCTTAACTGAGGAGAACACTGAAGCTTTCTTT.